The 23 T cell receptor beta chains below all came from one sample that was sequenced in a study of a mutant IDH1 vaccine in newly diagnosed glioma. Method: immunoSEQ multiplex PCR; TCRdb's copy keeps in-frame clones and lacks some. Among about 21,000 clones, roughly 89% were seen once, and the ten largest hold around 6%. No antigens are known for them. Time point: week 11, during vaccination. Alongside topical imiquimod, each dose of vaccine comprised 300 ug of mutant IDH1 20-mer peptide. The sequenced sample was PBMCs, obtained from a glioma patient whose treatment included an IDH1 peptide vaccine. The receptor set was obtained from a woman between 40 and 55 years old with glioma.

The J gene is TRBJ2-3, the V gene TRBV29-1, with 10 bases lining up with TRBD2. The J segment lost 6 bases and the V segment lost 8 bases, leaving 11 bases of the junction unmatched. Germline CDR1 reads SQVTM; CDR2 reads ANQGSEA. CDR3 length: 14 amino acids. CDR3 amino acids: CSHFTSGTFDTQYF. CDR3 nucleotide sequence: TGCAGCCACTTCACTAGCGGGACCTTCGATACGCAGTATTTT.

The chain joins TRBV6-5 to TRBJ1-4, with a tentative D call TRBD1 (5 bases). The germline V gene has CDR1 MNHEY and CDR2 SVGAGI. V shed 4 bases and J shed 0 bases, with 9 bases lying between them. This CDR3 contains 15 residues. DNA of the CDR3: TGTGCCAGCAGTTCGGGACGGACAACTAATGAAAAACTGTTTTTT. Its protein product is CASSSGRTTNEKLFF.

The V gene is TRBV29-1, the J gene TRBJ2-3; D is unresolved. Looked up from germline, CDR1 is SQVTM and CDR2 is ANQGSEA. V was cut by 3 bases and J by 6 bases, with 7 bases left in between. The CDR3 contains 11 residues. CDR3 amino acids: CSVDPRDTQYF. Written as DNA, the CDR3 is TGCAGCGTTGACCCAAGGGATACGCAGTATTTT.

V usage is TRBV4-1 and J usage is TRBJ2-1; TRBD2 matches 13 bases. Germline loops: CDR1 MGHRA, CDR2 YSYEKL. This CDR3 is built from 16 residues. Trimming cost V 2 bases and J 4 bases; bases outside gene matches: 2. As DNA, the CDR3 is TGCGCCAGCAGCCAAACTAGCGGGAGGGCTTACAATGAGCAGTTCTTC. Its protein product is CASSQTSGRAYNEQFF.

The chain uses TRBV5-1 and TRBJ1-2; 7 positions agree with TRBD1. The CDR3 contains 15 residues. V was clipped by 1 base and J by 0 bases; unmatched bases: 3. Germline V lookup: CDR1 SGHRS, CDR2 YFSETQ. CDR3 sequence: CASSLMGQTNYGYTF. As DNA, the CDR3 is TGCGCCAGCAGCTTGATGGGACAGACTAACTATGGCTACACCTTC. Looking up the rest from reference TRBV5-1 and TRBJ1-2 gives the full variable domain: KAGVTQTPRYLIKTRGQQVTLSCSPISGHRSVSWYQQTPGQGLQFLFEYFSETQRNKGNFPGRFSGRQFSNSRSEMNVSTLELGDSALYLCASSLMGQTNYGYTFGSGTRLTVV.

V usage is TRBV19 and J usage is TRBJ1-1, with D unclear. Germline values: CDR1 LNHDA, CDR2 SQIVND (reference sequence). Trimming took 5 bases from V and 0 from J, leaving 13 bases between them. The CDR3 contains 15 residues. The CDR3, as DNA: TGTGCCAGTAGTCGGTTTTTTTACGTGAACACTGAAGCTTTCTTT. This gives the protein CASSRFFYVNTEAFF.

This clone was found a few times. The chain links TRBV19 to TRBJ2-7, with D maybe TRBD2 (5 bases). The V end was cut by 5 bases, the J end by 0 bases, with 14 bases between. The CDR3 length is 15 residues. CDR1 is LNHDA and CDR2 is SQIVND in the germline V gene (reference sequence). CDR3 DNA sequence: TGTGCCAGTAGTCGAGACTACACGCGCTCCTACGAGCAGTACTTC. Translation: CASSRDYTRSYEQYF.

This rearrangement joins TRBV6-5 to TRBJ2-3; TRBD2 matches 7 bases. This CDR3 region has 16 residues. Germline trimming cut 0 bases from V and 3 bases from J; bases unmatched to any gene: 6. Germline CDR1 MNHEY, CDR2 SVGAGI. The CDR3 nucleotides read TGTGCCAGCAGTTACTCGTACGGTAGCGGGACAGATACGCAGTATTTT. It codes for CASSYSYGSGTDTQYF.

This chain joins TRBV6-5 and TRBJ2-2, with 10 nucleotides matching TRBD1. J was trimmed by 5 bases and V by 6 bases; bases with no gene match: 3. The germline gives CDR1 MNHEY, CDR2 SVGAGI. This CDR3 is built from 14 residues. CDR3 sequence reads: CASRGQGITGELFF. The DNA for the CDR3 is TGTGCCAGCAGGGGACAGGGGATTACCGGGGAGCTGTTTTTT.

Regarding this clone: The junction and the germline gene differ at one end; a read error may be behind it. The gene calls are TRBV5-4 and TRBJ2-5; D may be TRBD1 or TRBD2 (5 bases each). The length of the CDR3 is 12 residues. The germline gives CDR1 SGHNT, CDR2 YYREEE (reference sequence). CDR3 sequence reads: CASSLKFGTADF. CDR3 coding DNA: TGTGCCAGCAGCTTGAAATTCGGGACGGCTGACTTC.

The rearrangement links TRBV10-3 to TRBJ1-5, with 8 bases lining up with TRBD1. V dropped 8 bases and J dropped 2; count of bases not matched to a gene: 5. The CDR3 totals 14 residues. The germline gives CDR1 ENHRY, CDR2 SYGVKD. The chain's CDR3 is CAIGAGQGNQPQHF. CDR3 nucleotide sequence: TGTGCCATCGGAGCGGGACAGGGCAATCAGCCCCAGCATTTT.

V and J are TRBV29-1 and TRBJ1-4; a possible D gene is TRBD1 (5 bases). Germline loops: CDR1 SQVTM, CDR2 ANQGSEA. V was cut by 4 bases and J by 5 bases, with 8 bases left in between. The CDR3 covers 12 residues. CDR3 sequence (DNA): TGCAGCGTTGTGGGGCAAAATGAAAAACTGTTTTTT. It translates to CSVVGQNEKLFF.

The CDR3 DNA is TGCGCCAGCAGCCCGCGACTAGCGGGGGTGGAGACCCAGTACTTC. It is translated as CASSPRLAGVETQYF. The chain recombines TRBV5-1 with TRBJ2-5; 12 bases are a match to TRBD2. The J segment lost 5 bases and the V segment lost 4 bases, leaving 6 bases of the junction unmatched. In germline, CDR1 is SGHRS, CDR2 YFSETQ. CDR3 length: 15 amino acids.

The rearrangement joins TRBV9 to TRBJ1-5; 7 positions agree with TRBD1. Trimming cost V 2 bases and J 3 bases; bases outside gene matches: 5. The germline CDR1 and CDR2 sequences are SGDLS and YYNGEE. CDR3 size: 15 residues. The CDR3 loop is CASSVTGVINQPQHF. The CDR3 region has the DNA TGTGCCAGCAGCGTTACAGGGGTCATCAATCAGCCCCAGCATTTT.

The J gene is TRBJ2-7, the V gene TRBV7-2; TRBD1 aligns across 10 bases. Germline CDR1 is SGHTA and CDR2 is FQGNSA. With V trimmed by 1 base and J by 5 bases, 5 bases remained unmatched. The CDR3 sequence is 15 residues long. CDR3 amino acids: CASSLVAGQGHEQYF. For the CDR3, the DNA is TGTGCCAGCAGCTTAGTTGCGGGACAGGGGCACGAGCAGTACTTC. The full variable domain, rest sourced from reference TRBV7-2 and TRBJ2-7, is GAGVSQSPSNKVTEKGKDVELRCDPISGHTALYWYRQSLGQGLEFLIYFQGNSAPDKSGLPSDRFSAERTGGSVSTLTIQRTQQEDSAVYLCASSLVAGQGHEQYFGPGTRLTVT.

The DNA of the CDR3 is TGTGCCAGCAGTCTAGGCCCTAATCAGCCCCAGCATTTT. Encoded protein: CASSLGPNQPQHF. The rearrangement joins TRBV6-6 to TRBJ1-5; D is uncertain. The length of the CDR3 is 13 residues. CDR1 MNHNY and CDR2 SVGAGI come from the germline V gene (reference sequence). V lost 5 bases and J lost 4, with 9 bases in between.

The CDR3 region has the DNA TGTGCCAGCAGCGGGCCGGGACAGACAGATACGCAGTATTTT. Amino acid sequence: CASSGPGQTDTQYF. The chain employs TRBV5-4 and TRBJ2-3; 7 nucleotides match TRBD1. There are 14 residues in the CDR3. The junction had 5 bases not matched to a gene; V was cut back by 4 bases and J by 3 bases. Germline assignment: CDR1 SGHNT and CDR2 YYREEE (reference sequence).

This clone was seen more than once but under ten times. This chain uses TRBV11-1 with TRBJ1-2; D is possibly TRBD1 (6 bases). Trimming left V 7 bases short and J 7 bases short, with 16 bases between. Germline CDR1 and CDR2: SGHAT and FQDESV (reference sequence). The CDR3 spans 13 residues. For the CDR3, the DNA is TGTGCCAGCACCCGTGGGGGCGGCGGTGGCTACACCTTC. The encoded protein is CASTRGGGGGYTF.

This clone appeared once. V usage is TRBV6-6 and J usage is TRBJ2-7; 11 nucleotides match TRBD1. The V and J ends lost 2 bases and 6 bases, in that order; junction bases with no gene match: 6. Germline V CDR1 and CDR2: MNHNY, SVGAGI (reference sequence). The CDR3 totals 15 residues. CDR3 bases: TGTGCCAGCAGTTACAAACCGGGACAGGGGGTCGAGCAGTACTTC. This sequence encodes CASSYKPGQGVEQYF.

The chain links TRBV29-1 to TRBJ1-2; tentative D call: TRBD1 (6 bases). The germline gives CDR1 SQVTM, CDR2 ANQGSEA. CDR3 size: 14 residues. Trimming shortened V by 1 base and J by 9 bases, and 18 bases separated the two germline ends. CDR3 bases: TGCAGCGTTGAAGGTCTGACCGGGGGCCTAAGCTACACCTTC. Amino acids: CSVEGLTGGLSYTF.

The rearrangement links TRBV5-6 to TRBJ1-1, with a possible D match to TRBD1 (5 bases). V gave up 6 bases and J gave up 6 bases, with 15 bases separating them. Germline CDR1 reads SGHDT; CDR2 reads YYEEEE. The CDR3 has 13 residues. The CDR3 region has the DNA TGTGCCAGCATCCGGGGACCCGAACCTGAAGCTTTCTTT. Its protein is CASIRGPEPEAFF. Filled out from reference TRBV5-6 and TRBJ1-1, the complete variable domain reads DAGVTQSPTHLIKTRGQQVTLRCSPKSGHDTVSWYQQALGQGPQFIFQYYEEEERQRGNFPDRFSGHQFPNYSSELNVNALLLGDSALYLCASIRGPEPEAFFGQGTRLTVV.

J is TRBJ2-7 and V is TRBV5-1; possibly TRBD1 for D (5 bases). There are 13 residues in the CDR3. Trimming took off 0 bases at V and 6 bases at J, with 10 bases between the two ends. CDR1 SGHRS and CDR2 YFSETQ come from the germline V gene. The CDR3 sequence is CASSLEAGFEQYF. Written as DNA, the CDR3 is TGCGCCAGCAGCTTGGAGGCAGGGTTCGAGCAGTACTTC.

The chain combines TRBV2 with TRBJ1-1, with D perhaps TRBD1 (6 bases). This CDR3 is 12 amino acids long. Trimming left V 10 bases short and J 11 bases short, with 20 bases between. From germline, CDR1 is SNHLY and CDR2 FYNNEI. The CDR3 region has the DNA TGTGCCACCTCAGGGGCCGGCGCCGGTGCTTTCTTT. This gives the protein CATSGAGAGAFF.